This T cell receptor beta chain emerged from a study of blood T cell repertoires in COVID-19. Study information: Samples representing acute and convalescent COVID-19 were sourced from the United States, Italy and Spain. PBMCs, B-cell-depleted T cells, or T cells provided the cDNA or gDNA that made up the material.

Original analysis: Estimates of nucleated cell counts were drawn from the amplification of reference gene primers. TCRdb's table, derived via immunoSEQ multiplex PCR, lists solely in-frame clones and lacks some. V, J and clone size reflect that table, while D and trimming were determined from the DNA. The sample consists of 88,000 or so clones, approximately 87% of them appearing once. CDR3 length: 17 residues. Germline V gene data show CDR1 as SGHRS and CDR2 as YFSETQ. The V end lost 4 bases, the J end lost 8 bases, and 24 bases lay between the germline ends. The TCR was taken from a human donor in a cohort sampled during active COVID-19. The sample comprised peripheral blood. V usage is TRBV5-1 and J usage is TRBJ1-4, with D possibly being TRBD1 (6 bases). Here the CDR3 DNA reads TGCGCCAGCAGCCAGACTCTCGGGGGGGGCGGAGAGGAAAAACTGTTTTTT. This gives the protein CASSQTLGGGGEEKLFF.